This paragraph covers one T cell receptor beta chain sequence. The antigen is not known. The authors amplified TCR beta CDR3 regions from RNA transcripts. RT-PCR was first run with HTBI primers, then multiplex PCR in a second round. From the multiplex PCR reads, TCRdb called clonotypes with MiXCR, one entry per CDR3 protein. In the table there are 400,000 to 450,000 distinct CDR3 sequences, under 25% of which are singletons. Per the germline V gene, CDR1 is GTSNPN and CDR2 is SVGIG (reference sequence). V was trimmed by 8 bases and J by 3 bases, leaving 10 bases between them. The CDR3 covers 11 residues. The data originate from a study of Graves' ophthalmopathy and Graves' hyperthyroidism. Findings and limits, study-wide: Using a 13-signature model, the authors split ophthalmopathy from stable hyperthyroidism, with about 88% sensitivity and 75% to 82% specificity.

The source of the PBMCs was over 8.5 ml of fresh peripheral blood. The genes are TRBV30 and TRBJ1-2, with unresolved D. The sequence came from a woman under 30 with stable Graves' hyperthyroidism. Sample: peripheral blood. CDR3 nucleotide sequence: TGTGCCAGTTACAGAGACTATGGCTACACCTTC. Residues: CASYRDYGYTF.